Here is one TCR gamma chain with its context. Its antigen remains unidentified. Germline assignment: CDR1 VENAVY and CDR2 YDSYNSRV. The V segment lost 7 bases and the J segment 9 bases; nucleotides outside the gene matches: 6. CDR3 size: 10 residues. Vdelta1+ thymocyte sorts reached between about 97% and 99.6% purity. The data were obtained in a study of Vδ1+ human thymocytes. Study outcomes and limitations: Bulk data may be misread because of unexpected Vdelta2 sequences. Highly polyclonal TRG and TRD repertoires with Gaussian CDR3 length distributions appeared in thymus.

Extracted RNA was reverse transcribed into cDNA. Pooled V-gene forward primers with one constant-region reverse primer generated the CDR3 amplicons by multiplex PCR. TCRdb reprocessed the multiplex PCR reads using CATT. The sample contains 36,000 or so gamma-chain clones, 20% to 25% of which appear only once. The specimen sequenced was Vdelta1+ gamma-delta thymocytes from the thymus. Subset denoted: FACS-sorted CD3+ TCRalphabeta- TCRVdelta1+ TCRVdelta2- thymocytes. This receptor was taken from a girl less than two years old who had congenital heart surgery. This sequence joins TRGV8 and TRGJ1 or TRGJ2. DNA for the CDR3: TGTGCCACCTGCGTTTTTAAGAAACTCTTT. Amino acids: CATCVFKKLF.